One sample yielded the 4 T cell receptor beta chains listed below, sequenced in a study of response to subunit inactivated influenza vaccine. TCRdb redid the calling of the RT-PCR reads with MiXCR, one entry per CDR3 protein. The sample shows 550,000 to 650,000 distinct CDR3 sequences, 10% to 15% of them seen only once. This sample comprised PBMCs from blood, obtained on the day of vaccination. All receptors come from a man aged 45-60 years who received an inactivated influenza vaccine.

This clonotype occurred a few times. The CDR3, as DNA: TGCGCCAGCAGCTTGCAGGGACTAGCGGGAGTCCAGAATGAGCAGTTCTTC. This translates into CASSLQGLAGVQNEQFF. This chain links TRBV5-1 with TRBJ2-1, with 14 bases fitting TRBD2. The CDR3 runs to 17 residues. Germline CDR1 reads SGHRS; CDR2 reads YFSETQ. With 1 base clipped from V and 7 bases from J, the junction kept 7 bases outside the gene matches.

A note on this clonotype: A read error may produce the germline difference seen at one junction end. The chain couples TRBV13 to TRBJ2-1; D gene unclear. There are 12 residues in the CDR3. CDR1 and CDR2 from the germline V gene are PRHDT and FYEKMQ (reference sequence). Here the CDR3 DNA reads TGTGCCAGCAGCTTACAGTACAATGAGAAGTTCTTC. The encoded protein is CASSLQYNEKFF.

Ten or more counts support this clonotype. As DNA, the CDR3 is TGTGCCAGCAGTCGACTAGCGTCGAACACAGATACGCAGTATTTT. Amino acid sequence: CASSRLASNTDTQYF. The V and J genes are TRBV12-3 or TRBV12-4 and TRBJ2-3, with 8 positions matching TRBD2. Trimming took 5 bases from V and 2 from J; bases not matched to a gene: 6. The CDR3 extends over 15 amino acids.

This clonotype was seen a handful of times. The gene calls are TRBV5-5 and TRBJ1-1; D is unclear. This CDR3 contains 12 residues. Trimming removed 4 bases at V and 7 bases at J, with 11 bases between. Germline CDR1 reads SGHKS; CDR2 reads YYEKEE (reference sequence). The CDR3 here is CASSDWLDEAFF. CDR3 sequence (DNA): TGTGCCAGCAGCGATTGGCTTGATGAAGCTTTCTTT.